This record concerns one TCR beta chain sequence. This receptor's antigen is unknown. Qualities for individual bases were not recorded, and no much larger clone is one base off. Additional DNA sequences in this sample encode the identical CDR3. Each donor gave one peripheral blood draw, averaging roughly 120 mL, which was collected into heparinised tubes. A BD FACSAria II was used to sort naive, central memory, regulatory and stem cell-like memory CD4+ T cells with a panel that included CD45RO, CCR7, CD25, CD127, CD95 and CD27. Every sorted population had a purity above 95%. PBMCs were separated immediately by Lymphoprep density gradient centrifugation and were stained directly, without being cultured. So that batch effects would be minimized, each experiment stained and sorted samples in pairs, pairing one healthy donor with one patient. This sample is part of a study of beta chain features in type 1 diabetes (dated by TCRdb to 2017 to 2018). Regarding the complete study: Mean age, gender distribution, total cell number and subset yield did not differ between patients and healthy donors. Across all samples, some 110,000,000 sorted cells were examined, and cell number per subset correlated strongly with RNA yield. The study compared TCRB repertoires of sorted circulating CD4+ T cell subsets between recently diagnosed type 1 diabetes patients and matched healthy donors. Naive and central memory subsets were obtained from all 30 or so donors, but regulatory and stem cell-like memory subsets were isolated from only 8 patients and 8 healthy donors. Broader findings and caveats from the paper: Patients with type 1 diabetes made fewer insertions and deleted more nucleotides at VDJ recombination sites, implying thymic rearrangement abnormalities. Because cDNA rather than genomic DNA was sequenced, highly expressing activated cells could have been over-represented, although no difference in activation and CD3 levels was found between groups. In all four CD4+ subsets, TCRB CDR3 length was moderately but significantly shorter in type 1 diabetes patients. Shorter templates might have been favored by PCR, but patient and control samples were amplified and corrected together, so both groups would have been affected equally by any skew. Naive, central memory and regulatory TCRB repertoires appeared more similar among patients than among healthy donors. HLA sub-analyses involved small numbers of individuals, so any influence of HLA type on TCRB rearrangement remained unresolved.

Germline trimming: 3 bases from V, 0 bases from J; junction bases outside gene matches: 1. The germline V gene encodes CDR1 KGHSH and CDR2 LQKENI. Including the terminal cysteine and phenylalanine, the CDR3 comprises 14 residues. The entry retains the CDR3 DNA only, 42 bases that are in frame from base 1. The entire isolated RNA was reverse transcribed using the High Capacity cDNA Reverse Transcription Kit, and thus expressed TCRB transcripts were sequenced. Deep immunoSEQ sequencing was applied to naive, central memory and regulatory T cell samples, giving an average of approximately 3.8 million total reads per sample. Sorted cells were lysed in RLT buffer, and RNA was extracted using DNase-treated RNeasy Micro or Mini kits according to cell number. To prevent cross-contamination, each cell subset was processed individually, whereas patient and healthy donor samples were processed jointly. Using the immunoSEQ multiplex PCR, TCRB sequences were amplified from cDNA into 87-bp fragments spanning the CDR3 region. The amplicons were sequenced using the Illumina HiSeq platform. In the original analysis: PCR bias was computationally corrected using synthetic template baselines, reads within Hamming distance 2 were collapsed, and singletons that could not be merged were discarded. Reads were aligned against IMGT so that V, D and J genes, CDR3 length and insertions or deletions at six rearrangement sites could be assigned. Within each subset, clonotype counts were normalized to the number of sorted cells before true diversity and Gini coefficients were calculated with the tcR R package. The overlap coefficient, calculated on TCRB nucleotide sequences, was used to measure repertoire sharing. Out-of-frame TCRB sequences from naive cells were analyzed as a proxy for the pre-selection repertoire. Not all clones reach the TCRdb copy of this immuneACCESS table, which keeps in-frame sequences only. Checked studies attribute under half of the gap to unresolved V genes and leave the rest unexplained. V, J and clone size reflect that table, while D and trimming were determined from the DNA. Within this sample are around 330,000 clones, with approximately 11% of them counted one time only. The ten largest make up around 0.015% of the sample.

What was sequenced was naive CD4+ T cells from blood. The sample's cell subset or site label, decoded: true naive CD4+ T cells. The V and J segments used are TRBV18 and TRBJ2-7, with 8 bases in between that match TRBD1. The TCR sequence derives from a woman under 40 in good health. The CDR3 region reads CASSPGTGSYEQYF. The nucleotide sequence reads TGTGCCAGCTCACCCGGGACAGGCTCCTACGAGCAGTACTTC. The entire variable domain, with the stretches around the CDR3 drawn from the reference TRBV18 and TRBJ2-7 proteins, is NAGVMQNPRHLVRRRGQEARLRCSPMKGHSHVYWYRQLPEEGLKFMVYLQKENIIDESGMPKERFSAEFPKEGPSILRIQQVVRGDSAAYFCASSPGTGSYEQYFGPGTRLTVT.